What follows are 13 T cell receptor beta chains derived from one specimen sequenced in a study of blood T cell repertoires in COVID-19. Clones were sequenced by immunoSEQ multiplex PCR, and TCRdb holds only the in-frame ones, with some missing. The sample has hundreds of thousands of clones, around 88% seen once. The specimen sequenced was peripheral blood. The receptors were sampled from a woman aged 70 to 79 with COVID-19, enrolled during active disease.

This chain connects TRBV7-9 to TRBJ2-1; D may be TRBD1 (5 bases). CDR3 length: 15 residues. Germline V gene sequence: CDR1 SEHNR, CDR2 FQNEAQ (reference sequence). V was clipped by 1 base and J by 2 bases, with 9 bases between them. CDR3 region: CASSLDSDTYNEQFF. The CDR3 DNA follows: TGTGCCAGCAGCTTAGATTCGGACACCTACAATGAGCAGTTCTTC.

J is TRBJ2-1 and V is TRBV5-1, with 7 bases identical to TRBD1. This CDR3 is 17 amino acids long. Germline V gives CDR1 SGHRS, CDR2 YFSETQ. The V segment lost 1 base and the J segment 8 bases; nucleotides outside the gene matches: 15. Here the CDR3 DNA reads TGCGCCAGCAGCTTGTGGGCACGGGACAGTGTGACAGATGAGCAGTTCTTC. Its translation: CASSLWARDSVTDEQFF.

J is TRBJ2-3 and V is TRBV30; D is unresolved. CDR1 is GTSNPN, CDR2 SVGIG, per germline (reference sequence). CDR3 size: 12 residues. The V end lost 1 base, the J end lost 5 bases, and 7 bases lay between the germline ends. CDR3 in amino acids: CAWSDNKDTQYF. The CDR3 DNA sequence: TGTGCCTGGAGTGACAATAAAGATACGCAGTATTTT.

The chain carries TRBV18 and TRBJ1-4; 8 bases map to TRBD1. The CDR3 is made up of 15 amino acids. Germline CDR1 reads KGHSH; CDR2 reads LQKENI. Trimming cost V 2 bases and J 5 bases; bases outside gene matches: 4. The CDR3 bases are TGTGCCAGCTCACCAGGACAGGGTGAAAATGAAAAACTGTTTTTT. This sequence encodes CASSPGQGENEKLFF.

The genes are TRBV25-1 and TRBJ2-7; 7 nucleotides agree with TRBD1. After removal of 4 bases from V and 3 bases from J, the junction contained 9 bases not matched to a gene. The CDR3 has 15 amino acids. Germline CDR1 MGHDK, CDR2 SYGVNS. This CDR3 reads CASSASDRPVYEQYF. CDR3 nucleotide sequence: TGTGCCAGCAGTGCCTCGGACAGGCCAGTCTACGAGCAGTACTTC.

About this clone: Different DNA sequences within this sample yield the same CDR3. The CDR3 loop reads CASSWTGSYEQYF. CDR3 coding DNA: TGTGCCAGCAGTTGGACTGGATCCTACGAGCAGTACTTC. This sequence joins TRBV27 and TRBJ2-7, with D maybe TRBD2 (5 bases). V lost 4 bases, J lost 1 base, and 8 bases lay in between. Germline values: CDR1 MNHEY, CDR2 SMNVEV (reference sequence). This CDR3 is 13 amino acids long.

The chain couples TRBV30 to TRBJ1-1; 8 bases fit TRBD1. The CDR3 has 19 residues. The J segment lost 0 bases and the V segment lost 3 bases, leaving 18 bases of the junction unmatched. Germline V gene sequence: CDR1 GTSNPN, CDR2 SVGIG (reference sequence). CDR3 amino acids: CAWRETPGQGPNMNTEAFF. The DNA for the CDR3 is TGTGCCTGGAGGGAGACCCCAGGACAGGGCCCAAACATGAACACTGAAGCTTTCTTT.

The chain combines TRBV6-2 or TRBV6-3 with TRBJ2-7; TRBD1 matches at 8 bases. Germline V lookup: CDR1 MNHEY, CDR2 SVGEGT. The length of the CDR3 is 16 residues. V lost 5 bases and J lost 0; bases outside the gene matches: 9. Here the CDR3 DNA reads TGTGCCAGCAGTGGACCTCGACAGGGGAGCTCCTACGAGCAGTACTTC. Translation: CASSGPRQGSSYEQYF.

The V call is TRBV3-1 (or the pseudogene TRBV3-2), the J call TRBJ1-2; a possible D gene is TRBD1 (5 bases). The CDR3 extends over 15 amino acids. The germline CDR1 and CDR2 sequences are LGHDT and YNNKEL (reference sequence). The V end lost 5 bases, the J end lost 4 bases, and 17 bases lay between the germline ends. CDR3 amino acids: CASSNRVQGSYGYTF. The CDR3, as DNA: TGTGCCAGCAGCAATAGGGTGCAGGGTAGCTATGGCTACACCTTC.

The chain joins TRBV28 to TRBJ2-7, with a weak D call TRBD1 (6 bases). The CDR3 spans 14 residues. In germline, CDR1 is MDHEN, CDR2 SYDVKM. The V end lost 1 base, the J end lost 4 bases, and 11 bases lay between the germline ends. The CDR3 DNA follows: TGTGCCAGCAGTTTATATGGGGGCGAATACGAGCAGTACTTC. This sequence encodes CASSLYGGEYEQYF.

The chain links TRBV5-4 to TRBJ2-1, with TRBD1 as a possible D gene (6 bases). The V end was cut by 3 bases, the J end by 10 bases, with 17 bases between. Germline CDR1 is SGHNT and CDR2 is YYREEE (reference sequence). The CDR3 totals 14 residues. CDR3 residues: CASSWDTGRKEQFF. CDR3 nucleotides: TGTGCCAGCAGCTGGGACACGGGAAGGAAAGAGCAGTTCTTC. Based on the CDR3 plus reference TRBV5-4 and TRBJ2-1, the full variable domain is ETGVTQSPTHLIKTRGQQVTLRCSSQSGHNTVSWYQQALGQGPQFIFQYYREEENGRGNFPPRFSGLQFPNYSSELNVNALELDDSALYLCASSWDTGRKEQFFGPGTRLTVL.

The chain joins TRBV4-3 to TRBJ2-4, with 9 positions matching TRBD1. This CDR3 is 19 amino acids long. The J segment lost 0 bases and the V segment lost 1 base, leaving 10 bases of the junction unmatched. Germline values: CDR1 LGHNA, CDR2 YSLEER. CDR3 loop: CASSQAIGTGLLAKNIQYF. The CDR3 bases are TGCGCCAGCAGCCAAGCCATCGGGACAGGGCTGTTAGCCAAAAACATTCAGTACTTC.

The V gene is TRBV10-3, the J gene TRBJ2-7; TRBD1 agrees at 10 bases. This CDR3 is 15 amino acids long. From germline, CDR1 is ENHRY and CDR2 SYGVKD. The trim removed 6 bases at V and 5 bases at J, leaving 10 bases unmatched. The DNA of the CDR3 is TGTGCCATCAGACCCTCGGGACAGGGGAGGAACGAGCAGTACTTC. Protein sequence: CAIRPSGQGRNEQYF.